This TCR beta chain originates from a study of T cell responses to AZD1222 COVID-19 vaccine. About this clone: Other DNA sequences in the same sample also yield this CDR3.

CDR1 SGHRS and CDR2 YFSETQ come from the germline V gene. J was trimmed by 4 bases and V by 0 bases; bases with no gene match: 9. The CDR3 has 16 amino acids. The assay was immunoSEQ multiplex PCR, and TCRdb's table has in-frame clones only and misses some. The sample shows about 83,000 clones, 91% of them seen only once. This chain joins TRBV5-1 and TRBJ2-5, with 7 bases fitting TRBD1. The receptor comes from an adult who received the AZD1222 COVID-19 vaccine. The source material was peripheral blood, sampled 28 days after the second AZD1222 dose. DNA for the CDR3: TGCGCCAGCAGCTTGGCCCTAGGGGGCGGAGGAGAGACCCAGTACTTC. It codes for CASSLALGGGGETQYF.